This T cell receptor beta chain was retrieved from a study of blood T cell repertoires in COVID-19. Study-level background: Collection of acute and convalescent COVID-19 samples took place in the United States, Italy and Spain. From T cells, B-cell-depleted T cells, or PBMCs came the material, which was cDNA or gDNA.

Patients of the Seattle cohort, enrolled during active infection, were followed longitudinally. Germline trimming cut 5 bases from V and 0 bases from J; bases unmatched to any gene: 3. CDR3 length: 15 amino acids. CDR1 LNHDA and CDR2 SQIVND come from the germline V gene (reference sequence). Original analysis: Researchers report that nucleated cell counts were estimated from reference gene primer amplification. TCRdb keeps only in-frame clones here, not all; method: immunoSEQ multiplex PCR. V, J and clone size are those of that table, while D and trimming were read from the DNA. The sample carries a few hundred thousand clones, roughly nine tenths recorded once.

J is TRBJ2-5 and V is TRBV19; 10 bases match TRBD2. The receptor was isolated from a woman aged 25 to 39 with COVID-19, enrolled during active disease. Sequencing was done on a sample of peripheral blood. The CDR3 DNA sequence: TGTGCCAGTAGTCTAGCGGGAGTTAACCAAGAGACCCAGTACTTC. Protein sequence: CASSLAGVNQETQYF.